This TCR beta chain was recovered during a study of T cell responses to AZD1222 COVID-19 vaccine. Study results and caveats: Vaccine-associated CD4 TCRs ranged over spike, dominating at 160-218 and 743-854.

Turning to this clone: Its antigen is unknown.

CDR3 length: 17 amino acids. With 3 bases removed from V and 0 bases from J, the gap between germline ends came to 14 bases. Germline V CDR1 and CDR2: SGHTA, FQGNSA. Sequenced by immunoSEQ multiplex PCR; TCRdb stores in-frame clones only, minus some. The sample has about 130,000 clones, 85% to 90% seen once. The receptor comes from an adult in good health. This material consisted of peripheral blood, taken on day 0 of AZD1222 vaccination. This rearrangement joins TRBV7-2 to TRBJ2-2; D gene ambiguous. CDR3 residues: CASSFKASVTNTGELFF. DNA of the CDR3: TGTGCCAGCAGCTTCAAAGCGAGCGTAACGAACACCGGGGAGCTGTTTTTT. The full variable domain, rest sourced from reference TRBV7-2 and TRBJ2-2, is GAGVSQSPSNKVTEKGKDVELRCDPISGHTALYWYRQSLGQGLEFLIYFQGNSAPDKSGLPSDRFSAERTGGSVSTLTIQRTQQEDSAVYLCASSFKASVTNTGELFFGEGSRLTVL.